One and the same sample provided the 20 T cell receptor beta chains below, sequenced in a study of T-cell memory formation after mild COVID-19. TCRdb independently ran MiXCR on the 5' RACE reads; one entry per CDR3 protein. This table has 580,000 or so distinct CDR3 sequences, 17% appearing once. Sequencing was carried out using PBMCs or a T cell subset sorted from them (not recorded which). Source of these receptors: an adult woman who had mild COVID-19 (a few samples of this study predate the infection). Cell type and time point are not known.

This clonotype was detected only a few times. The J gene is TRBJ2-7, the V gene TRBV2, with D perhaps assigned TRBD1 or TRBD2 (5 bases each). The CDR3 consists of 11 residues. CDR1 is SNHLY and CDR2 is FYNNEI in the germline V gene. The ends were cut back, 8 bases at V and 3 bases at J, with 8 bases in the middle. The CDR3 here is CASGGFYEQYF. CDR3 DNA: TGTGCCAGCGGGGGATTCTACGAGCAGTACTTC.

This clonotype has ten or more counts. This chain links TRBV27 with TRBJ1-5, with D possibly being TRBD1 (5 bases). Germline-derived CDR1 and CDR2 are MNHEY and SMNVEV (reference sequence). V lost 5 bases and J 1 base, leaving 12 bases between the germline ends. The CDR3 length is 15 residues. CDR3: CASSLRGGSNQPQHF. The DNA of the CDR3 is TGTGCCAGCAGTCTTCGGGGGGGAAGCAATCAGCCCCAGCATTTT.

The chain carries TRBV11-2 and TRBJ2-3, with no clear D. CDR1 SGHAT and CDR2 FQNNGV come from the germline V gene. V was pared by 6 bases and J by 5 bases, with 12 bases between. The CDR3 extends over 13 amino acids. The CDR3 sequence is CASRFSGVDTQYF. CDR3 bases: TGTGCCAGCAGGTTCTCGGGTGTAGATACGCAGTATTTT.

The chain recombines TRBV29-1 with TRBJ2-5; D might be TRBD1 (6 bases). This CDR3 spans 13 amino acids. V lost 6 bases and J 2 bases, leaving 13 bases between the germline ends. Germline V gives CDR1 SQVTM, CDR2 ANQGSEA. The DNA of the CDR3 is TGCAGCGTCGCATACAGGGATCAAGAGACCCAGTACTTC. Amino acid sequence: CSVAYRDQETQYF.

The chain recombines TRBV27 with TRBJ2-2, with 7 bases fitting TRBD1. The CDR3 has 16 amino acids. Germline CDR1 and CDR2: MNHEY and SMNVEV (reference sequence). V lost 4 bases, J lost 0 bases, and 5 bases stayed unmatched. The CDR3 nucleotides are TGTGCCAGCAGTTGGGGACAGTTCGCGAACACCGGGGAGCTGTTTTTT. Translation: CASSWGQFANTGELFF.

This clonotype came up a few times. The V gene is TRBV9, the J gene TRBJ2-7; D tentatively fits TRBD1 or TRBD2 (6 bases each). The CDR3 has 14 residues. The V end lost 5 bases, the J end lost 2 bases, and 14 bases lay between the germline ends. Germline values: CDR1 SGDLS, CDR2 YYNGEE. For the CDR3, the DNA is TGTGCCAGCAGTGCCGGAGGGGGAACCTACGAGCAGTACTTC. Translation: CASSAGGGTYEQYF.

This clonotype was recorded a few times. The chain is built from TRBV9 and TRBJ2-2; 7 nucleotides align to TRBD2. Germline-derived CDR1 and CDR2 are SGDLS and YYNGEE. V lost 3 bases and J lost 3; bases outside the gene matches: 8. The CDR3 length is 16 residues. The CDR3 sequence is CASSANPGGYTGELFF. As DNA, the CDR3 is TGTGCCAGCAGCGCGAACCCGGGAGGCTACACCGGGGAGCTGTTTTTT. The full variable domain, in which reference TRBV9 and TRBJ2-2 provide the parts outside the CDR3, is DSGVTQTPKHLITATGQRVTLRCSPRSGDLSVYWYQQSLDQGLQFLIQYYNGEERAKGNILERFSAQQFPDLHSELNLSSLELGDSALYFCASSANPGGYTGELFFGEGSRLTVL.

This clonotype was seen a handful of times. The chain recombines TRBV3-1 with TRBJ2-1; D gene ambiguous. In germline, CDR1 is LGHDT, CDR2 YNNKEL (reference sequence). V gave up 0 bases and J gave up 7 bases, with 13 bases separating them. The CDR3 has 15 residues. The chain's CDR3 is CASSQELSLGNEQFF. CDR3 nucleotide sequence: TGTGCCAGCAGCCAAGAACTATCCCTAGGGAATGAGCAGTTCTTC.

The genes are TRBV4-1 and TRBJ2-5; 8 nucleotides align to TRBD2. The CDR3 runs 16 residues. The junction had 11 bases not matched to a gene; V was cut back by 3 bases and J by 5 bases. Germline-derived CDR1 and CDR2 are MGHRA and YSYEKL. Here the CDR3 DNA reads TGCGCCAGCAGCCAGGGACTAGGGCAGCTGGGGGAGACCCAGTACTTC. It encodes CASSQGLGQLGETQYF.

The chain combines TRBV29-1 with TRBJ2-5, with 9 bases that match TRBD2. This CDR3 has 15 amino acids. From germline, CDR1 is SQVTM and CDR2 ANQGSEA. J gave up 5 bases and V 0 bases, and 7 bases lay outside the gene matches. The CDR3, as DNA: TGCAGCGTTGAAGACCTGGTAGCGGGGGATGAGACCCAGTACTTC. It is translated as CSVEDLVAGDETQYF.

The chain uses TRBV10-3 and TRBJ2-1; D gene unclear. The V end lost 11 bases, the J end lost 10 bases, and 12 bases lay between the germline ends. Germline V gene data show CDR1 as ENHRY and CDR2 as SYGVKD. This CDR3 comprises 10 residues. The CDR3 spells CALYTIEQFF. The DNA for the CDR3 is TGTGCCCTCTACACGATAGAGCAGTTCTTC.

The chain carries TRBV7-6 and TRBJ2-7; 7 bases agree with TRBD1. In germline, CDR1 is SGHVS, CDR2 FNYEAQ. This CDR3 contains 15 residues. The junction had 11 bases not matched to a gene; V was cut back by 5 bases and J by 4 bases. DNA for the CDR3: TGTGCCAGCAGCGCCAGCAACAGGGGACGGTACGAGCAGTACTTC. Residues: CASSASNRGRYEQYF.

This clonotype has a count of ten or more. This chain joins TRBV20-1 and TRBJ2-2; 7 nucleotides line up with TRBD2. J lost 0 bases, V lost 6 bases, and 4 bases had no gene match. The CDR3 spans 14 residues. The germline V gene has CDR1 DFQATT and CDR2 SNEGSKA (reference sequence). The CDR3 bases are TGCAGTGCAGTAGCGGGCGCGAACACCGGGGAGCTGTTTTTT. Encoded protein: CSAVAGANTGELFF.

The J gene is TRBJ2-7, the V gene TRBV4-2, with 10 positions matching TRBD2. The CDR3 loop spans 16 amino acids. V lost 4 bases to trimming and J lost 0 bases; unmatched junction nucleotides: 6. Germline lookup yields CDR1 LGHNA and CDR2 YNFKEQ. CDR3 protein: CASSLSGGTSSYEQYF. The CDR3, as DNA: TGTGCCAGCAGCCTTAGCGGGGGGACAAGCTCCTACGAGCAGTACTTC.

The V gene is TRBV20-1, the J gene TRBJ2-5; 11 bases are a match to TRBD2. CDR1 is DFQATT, CDR2 SNEGSKA, per germline (reference sequence). The CDR3 is 15 residues long. The ends lost 5 bases at V and 1 base at J; junction bases unmatched: 6. The CDR3 DNA sequence: TGCAGTGCTTTAGCGGGAGGGACCTCCCAAGAGACCCAGTACTTC. This sequence encodes CSALAGGTSQETQYF.

The chain couples TRBV7-2 to TRBJ2-5; maybe TRBD1 (5 bases). This CDR3 has 15 amino acids. CDR1 is SGHTA, CDR2 FQGNSA, per germline. V was shortened by 5 bases and J by 6 bases, with 19 bases between the two germline ends. The CDR3 nucleotides are TGTGCCAGCAGCCACGGACAAGGGTTGGGAAAGACCCAGTACTTC. Encoded protein: CASSHGQGLGKTQYF.

This clonotype was seen only a few times. The chain uses TRBV4-1 and TRBJ1-2; D ambiguous. CDR1 MGHRA and CDR2 YSYEKL come from the germline V gene. V was shortened by 2 bases and J by 8 bases, with 18 bases between the two germline ends. The CDR3 runs to 15 residues. The CDR3 DNA reads as TGCGCCAGCAGCCAATTCCTGGGTGTCCTGTTAGGCTACACCTTC. Its translation is CASSQFLGVLLGYTF.

Only a few counts were recorded for this clonotype. The V call is TRBV4-2, the J call TRBJ2-6, with unresolved D. With 4 bases removed from V and 0 bases from J, the gap between germline ends came to 4 bases. From germline, CDR1 is LGHNA and CDR2 YNFKEQ. There are 14 residues in the CDR3. Here the CDR3 reads CASSLPSGANVLTF. The CDR3, as DNA: TGTGCCAGCAGCCTCCCCTCTGGGGCCAACGTCCTGACTTTC.

This chain uses TRBV5-6 with TRBJ1-3; D may be TRBD1 (5 bases). The CDR3 covers 13 residues. Germline assignment: CDR1 SGHDT and CDR2 YYEEEE. V lost 4 bases to trimming and J lost 4 bases, with 9 bases between them. CDR3 in amino acids: CASSPGPGNTIYF. The CDR3 DNA is TGTGCCAGCAGCCCAGGGCCGGGAAACACCATATATTTT.

This rearrangement joins TRBV5-5 to TRBJ2-6, with 8 positions matching TRBD1. CDR3 length: 13 amino acids. J lost 14 bases, V lost 4 bases, and 8 bases had no gene match. Germline-derived CDR1 and CDR2 are SGHKS and YYEKEE (reference sequence). The CDR3 sequence: CASSPGQGGILTF. Written as DNA, the CDR3 is TGTGCCAGCAGCCCTGGACAGGGAGGCATCCTGACTTTC.